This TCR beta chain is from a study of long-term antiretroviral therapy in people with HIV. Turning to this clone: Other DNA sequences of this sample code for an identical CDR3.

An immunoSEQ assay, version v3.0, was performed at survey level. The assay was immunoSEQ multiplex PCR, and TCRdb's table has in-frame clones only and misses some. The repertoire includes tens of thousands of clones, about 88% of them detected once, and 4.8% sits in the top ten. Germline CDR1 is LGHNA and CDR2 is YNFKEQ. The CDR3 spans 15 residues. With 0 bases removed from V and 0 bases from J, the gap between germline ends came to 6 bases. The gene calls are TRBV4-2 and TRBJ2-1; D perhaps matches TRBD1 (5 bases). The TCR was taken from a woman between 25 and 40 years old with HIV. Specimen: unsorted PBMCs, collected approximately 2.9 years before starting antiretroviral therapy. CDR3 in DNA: TGTGCCAGCAGCCAAGACAGGGTCTCCTACAATGAGCAGTTCTTC. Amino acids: CASSQDRVSYNEQFF.